These 15 T cell receptor beta chains share one sample of origin, sequenced in a study of human T cells and chemical hapten exposure. Each CDR3 protein is one row after TCRdb ran MiXCR on the RACE reads. Of 300,000 to 450,000 distinct CDR3 sequences in the sample, around 4.8% were seen once. Documented time point: patch test 1, 2 weeks after DPC sensitization. The treatment was: therapeutic diphenylcyclopropenone sensitization with weekly scalp DPC. This sample comprised whole blood, obtained in connection with sensitization to the hapten diphenylcyclopropenone (DPC). These receptors came from a woman aged 45-60 years with alopecia areata. Some clones in this sample may be carry-over from other donors' samples.

This clonotype was counted a single time. The rearrangement uses TRBV10-3 and TRBJ2-1, with D tentatively TRBD1 (6 bases). Deletions cut 2 bases from V and 6 bases from J, with 17 bases between. The CDR3 is 16 amino acids. Germline lookup yields CDR1 ENHRY and CDR2 SYGVKD. Written as DNA, the CDR3 is TGTGCCATCAGTGAGACAGGGCGGCGGCCCTCCAATGAGCAGTTCTTC. This gives the protein CAISETGRRPSNEQFF.

This clonotype came up many times. The chain recombines TRBV10-3 with TRBJ2-2, with D maybe TRBD2 (6 bases). The CDR3 consists of 15 residues. CDR1 and CDR2 from the germline V gene are ENHRY and SYGVKD. Between the trimmed V and J ends, which lost 8 bases and 5 bases, there was a span of 18 bases. Written as DNA, the CDR3 is TGTGCCATCTCTAGGGAGGAAGCTTTAACCGGGGAGCTGTTTTTT. This gives the protein CAISREEALTGELFF.

This clonotype showed up just a few times. The rearrangement links TRBV12-3 or TRBV12-4 to TRBJ1-2; D gene ambiguous. V was pared by 3 bases and J by 6 bases, with 11 bases between. CDR3 length equals 13 residues. In DNA, the CDR3 is TGTGCCAGCAGTTTTGGCAAACAGAATGGCTACACCTTC. Translated: CASSFGKQNGYTF.

This clonotype was seen repeatedly, ten times or more. The V call is TRBV12-3 or TRBV12-4, the J call TRBJ2-1, with 8 bases that match TRBD2. This CDR3 region has 17 residues. The ends lost 6 bases at V and 0 bases at J; junction bases unmatched: 10. In DNA, the CDR3 is TGTGCCAGCAGCCGGCCCTCTAGCGGGCGCTCCTACAATGAGCAGTTCTTC. The encoded protein is CASSRPSSGRSYNEQFF.

This clonotype occurred a few times. V gene TRBV5-6 combines with J gene TRBJ2-5; D call uncertain. This CDR3 spans 14 amino acids. Trimming stripped 3 bases from V and 5 bases from J, with 14 bases between. Germline assignment: CDR1 SGHDT and CDR2 YYEEEE. The CDR3: CASSSVSDTETQYF. The CDR3 nucleotides read TGTGCCAGCAGCTCAGTCAGCGACACGGAGACCCAGTACTTC.

This clonotype occurred many times. The chain recombines TRBV7-9 with TRBJ2-5; D remains unclear. This CDR3 spans 11 amino acids. Germline values: CDR1 SEHNR, CDR2 FQNEAQ (reference sequence). V lost 5 bases and J lost 4, with 5 bases in between. The chain's CDR3 is CASSRGETQYF. The CDR3 nucleotides read TGTGCCAGCAGCCGCGGAGAGACCCAGTACTTC.

This clonotype was counted at least ten times. V usage is TRBV6-2 or TRBV6-3 and J usage is TRBJ2-7, with D perhaps TRBD2 (5 bases). Trimming removed 7 bases at V and 4 bases at J, with 11 bases between. The germline V gene encodes CDR1 MNHEY and CDR2 SVGEGT. This CDR3 is 12 amino acids long. The CDR3 DNA is TGTGCCAGCACCGCGACGGGATACGAGCAGTACTTC. Its protein is CASTATGYEQYF.

This clonotype was detected many times. This chain links TRBV27 with TRBJ2-7; 9 bases align to TRBD2. After removal of 0 bases from V and 3 bases from J, the junction contained 3 bases not matched to a gene. In germline, CDR1 is MNHEY, CDR2 SMNVEV (reference sequence). The CDR3 extends over 15 amino acids. The DNA for the CDR3 is TGTGCCAGCAGTTTATCCGGGACTAGCATCTACGAGCAGTACTTC. This codes for CASSLSGTSIYEQYF.

This clonotype came up a few times. The J gene is TRBJ2-4, the V gene TRBV3-1; 7 bases agree with TRBD1. The germline V gene has CDR1 LGHDT and CDR2 YNNKEL (reference sequence). CDR3 length equals 17 residues. The trim removed 0 bases at V and 1 base at J, leaving 6 bases unmatched. CDR3 bases: TGTGCCAGCAGCCAAGATGTCCGGGACAGTGCCAAAAACATTCAGTACTTC. It is translated as CASSQDVRDSAKNIQYF.

This clonotype was picked up many times. V is TRBV29-1 and J is TRBJ2-1, with 12 bases identical to TRBD1. The CDR3 extends over 14 amino acids. Germline V CDR1 and CDR2: SQVTM, ANQGSEA. The ends lost 6 bases at V and 6 bases at J; junction bases unmatched: 6. Written as DNA, the CDR3 is TGCAGCGTGGGACCGGGACAGGGGGCCAATGAGCAGTTCTTC. It is translated as CSVGPGQGANEQFF.

This clonotype showed up just a few times. The chain is built from TRBV5-1 and TRBJ1-1, with a tentative D call TRBD1 (5 bases). The germline V gene encodes CDR1 SGHRS and CDR2 YFSETQ. This CDR3 is built from 13 residues. V was pared by 6 bases and J by 1 base, with 10 bases between. The CDR3: CASTLGQNTEAFF. The CDR3 coding sequence is TGCGCCAGCACCCTCGGACAGAACACTGAAGCTTTCTTT.

This clonotype was recorded many times. The genes are TRBV6-5 and TRBJ1-5; tentative D call: TRBD1 (6 bases). CDR3 length: 14 residues. In germline, CDR1 is MNHEY, CDR2 SVGAGI. The V end lost 6 bases, the J end lost 7 bases, and 16 bases lay between the germline ends. CDR3 protein: CASRPQGFGQPQHF. CDR3 DNA sequence: TGTGCCAGCAGGCCACAGGGTTTCGGCCAGCCCCAGCATTTT.

In its sample, this clonotype was seen many times. The chain carries TRBV30 and TRBJ2-2; D possibly corresponds to TRBD1 (6 bases). This CDR3 spans 14 amino acids. V was cut by 4 bases and J by 0 bases, with 9 bases left in between. CDR1 is GTSNPN and CDR2 is SVGIG in the germline V gene (reference sequence). The CDR3 DNA reads TGTGCCTGGAAACAGGGAACGAACACCGGGGAGCTGTTTTTT. Protein: CAWKQGTNTGELFF. The variable domain in full, completed from reference TRBV30 and TRBJ2-2, reads SQTIHQWPATLVQPVGSPLSLECTVEGTSNPNLYWYRQAAGRGLQLLFYSVGIGQISSEVPQNLSASRPQDRQFILSSKKLLLSDSGFYLCAWKQGTNTGELFFGEGSRLTVL.

This clonotype was picked up many times. V and J are TRBV5-1 and TRBJ1-1; no clear D. Germline CDR1 SGHRS, CDR2 YFSETQ. The CDR3 runs 14 residues. Deletions cut 0 bases from V and 0 bases from J, with 6 bases between. CDR3 sequence: CASSLEEMNTEAFF. The CDR3, as DNA: TGCGCCAGCAGCTTGGAAGAGATGAACACTGAAGCTTTCTTT.

In this sample, this clonotype turned up many times. The rearrangement joins TRBV15 to TRBJ1-3, with D uncertain. CDR1 is LNHNV, CDR2 YYDKDF, per germline (reference sequence). This CDR3 has 13 residues. V was pared by 7 bases and J by 9 bases, with 16 bases between. The CDR3 reads CATMRTLDGTIYF. In nucleotides, the CDR3 is TGTGCCACCATGCGTACTCTGGACGGCACCATATATTTT.